This T cell receptor (beta chain) came from a study of T-cell memory formation after mild COVID-19. 5'RACE, which relied on constant-segment primers, yielded TCR alpha and TCR beta cDNA libraries carrying sample barcodes and UMIs. TCRdb analysed the 5' RACE reads with MiXCR anew, one entry per CDR3 protein. Of roughly 200,000 distinct CDR3 sequences in the sample, around 21% were seen once. Study outcomes and limitations: Contracting CD8+ clones were enriched in EMRA, CD4+ mainly in CM and EM. That cross-reactive memory joined was suggested by some responding clones appearing in pre-infection memory. There was no confirmation that second-wave clones peaking on day 37 were SARS-CoV-2 specific.

The table lists this clonotype with a few counts. Its target is not known. Germline V CDR1 and CDR2: DFQATT, SNEGSKA (reference sequence). Trimming removed 5 bases from V and 0 bases from J; junction bases left unmatched: 6. The CDR3 has 14 amino acids. The rearrangement uses TRBV20-1 and TRBJ2-7; 8 nucleotides align to TRBD1. Sequencing was done on a sample of PBMCs or a T cell subset sorted from them (not recorded which). The source of this sequence is an adult woman who had mild COVID-19 (a few samples of this study predate the infection). Cell type and time point are not known. The CDR3 loop is CSAGGTGGSYEQYF. Written as DNA, the CDR3 is TGCAGTGCTGGGGGTACAGGGGGCTCCTACGAGCAGTACTTC.